The text below deals with one TCR beta chain. The entry originates in a study of blood T cell repertoires in COVID-19. Study overall: T cells, B-cell-depleted T cells, or PBMCs supplied cDNA or gDNA.

CDR1 is MNHNS and CDR2 is SASEGT in the germline V gene. V gave up 3 bases and J gave up 5 bases; unmatched junction bases: 8. The CDR3 is made up of 15 amino acids. Under the authors' procedure: Nucleated cell number was recorded as an estimate derived from reference gene primer amplification. The assay was immunoSEQ multiplex PCR, and TCRdb's table has in-frame clones only and misses some. V, J and clone size derive from that table, while D and trimming were established from the DNA sequence. The top ten clones hold 20% to 30% of a sample with 35,000 to 45,000 clones, 70% to 80% of them seen once. The chain links TRBV6-1 to TRBJ2-7; 9 bases are a match to TRBD1. This receptor was identified in a man between 65 and 80 years old with acute or convalescent COVID-19. The source material was peripheral blood. This CDR3 is CASSEPGQGSDEQYF. CDR3 nucleotide sequence: TGTGCCAGCAGTGAGCCAGGACAGGGGTCGGACGAGCAGTACTTC.